These T cell receptor beta chains were read from a single sample in a study of somatic mutations in cytotoxic T cells in rheumatoid arthritis. Assay: immunoSEQ multiplex PCR; the TCRdb copy retains only in-frame clones and omits some. Among around 16,000 clones, around 77% were seen once, and the ten largest hold 10% to 15%. The source material was CD8+ T cells sorted from blood. The receptors were gathered from an adult with rheumatoid arthritis. The CDR3 runs from the conserved cysteine through the conserved F or W. D genes are given only for firm matches. Clone sizes are given selectively: once, few, many, or a class where the clone is expanded.

once,10,TRBV30,-,TRBJ2-6,CACREGVLTF,TGTGCCTGTAGAGAGGGGGTCCTGACTTTC
-,15,TRBV7-6,-,TRBJ2-2,CASSLALGGGGELFF,TGTGCCAGCAGCTTAGCGCTGGGGGGAGGCGGGGAGCTGTTTTTT
few,15,TRBV19,TRBD2,TRBJ2-3,CASSKTSGGSDTQYF,TGTGCCAGTAGTAAGACTAGCGGGGGGTCAGATACGCAGTATTTT
few,14,TRBV14,-,TRBJ1-6,CASSLGRYNSPLHF,TGTGCCAGCAGCCTGGGACGGTATAATTCACCCCTCCACTTT
few,14,TRBV28,-,TRBJ1-5,CATNRAPEAQPQHF,TGTGCCACCAATAGGGCCCCCGAGGCTCAGCCCCAGCATTTT
-,17,TRBV4-1,-,TRBJ2-3,CASSPLPHGARTDTQYF,TGCGCCAGCAGCCCGTTGCCACATGGGGCGAGAACAGATACGCAGTATTTT
-,11,TRBV6-6,-,TRBJ1-5,CASSANQPQHF,TGTGCCAGCAGTGCCAATCAGCCCCAGCATTTT
-,16,TRBV4-1,-,TRBJ1-5,CASSQESSGGNQPQHF,TGCGCCAGCAGCCAAGAGTCGTCAGGGGGCAATCAGCCCCAGCATTTT
-,16,TRBV28,-,TRBJ1-5,CASRKRGRVGNQPQHF,TGTGCCAGCAGAAAAAGGGGGAGAGTCGGCAATCAGCCCCAGCATTTT
-,15,TRBV6-5,-,TRBJ2-6,CASSYGETGANVLTF,TGTGCCAGCAGTTACGGGGAGACCGGGGCCAACGTCCTGACTTTC
once,14,TRBV10-2,TRBD2,TRBJ2-1,CASWSRDYDNEQFF,TGCGCCAGCTGGTCCCGGGACTACGACAATGAGCAGTTCTTC
-,17,TRBV6-1,TRBD1,TRBJ1-1,CASSEAMGDRGQTEAFF,TGTGCCAGCAGTGAAGCTATGGGGGACAGGGGGCAAACTGAAGCTTTCTTT
-,15,TRBV11-3,TRBD1,TRBJ1-1,CASSLPGQGAGEAFF,TGTGCCAGCAGCTTACCGGGACAGGGGGCGGGTGAAGCTTTCTTT
-,13,TRBV6-1,-,TRBJ1-1,CASSSRENTEAFF,TGTGCCAGCAGTTCACGCGAAAACACTGAAGCTTTCTTT
-,15,TRBV9,-,TRBJ2-7,CASSAGGGLSYEQYF,TGTGCCAGCAGCGCTGGGGGGGGCTTATCCTACGAGCAGTACTTC
-,14,TRBV4-1,-,TRBJ1-2,CASSQDFPVGGYTF,TGCGCCAGCAGCCAAGACTTCCCAGTTGGTGGCTACACCTTC
once,15,TRBV4-1,-,TRBJ2-2,CASSRLLANTGELFF,TGCGCCAGCAGCCGCTTACTAGCGAACACCGGGGAGCTGTTTTTT
large,15,TRBV7-9,-,TRBJ2-3,CASSLEGLLRDTQYF,TGTGCCAGCAGCTTAGAGGGACTTCTCCGGGATACGCAGTATTTT
few,14,TRBV2,-,TRBJ1-1,CASSHGEEDTEAFF,TGTGCCAGCAGCCACGGGGAGGAGGACACTGAAGCTTTCTTT
-,17,TRBV14,-,TRBJ2-5,CASSQETTAGYQETQYF,TGTGCCAGCAGCCAAGAAACCACCGCAGGATACCAAGAGACCCAGTACTTC
-,16,TRBV29-1,TRBD2,TRBJ2-7,CSVEGTSGGPLYEQYF,TGCAGCGTTGAAGGGACTAGCGGGGGGCCCCTCTACGAGCAGTACTTC
-,14,TRBV27,-,TRBJ1-1,CASSLTGRPAEAFF,TGTGCCAGCAGTTTAACCGGAAGACCCGCTGAAGCTTTCTTT
-,19,TRBV9,TRBD2,TRBJ2-6,CASSHPGTRTSSGANVLTF,TGTGCCAGCAGCCACCCCGGGACGAGGACTAGCTCTGGGGCCAACGTCCTGACTTTC
-,14,TRBV28,-,TRBJ1-1,CASSRRGLNTEAFF,TGTGCCAGCAGCAGGCGGGGCTTGAACACTGAAGCTTTCTTT